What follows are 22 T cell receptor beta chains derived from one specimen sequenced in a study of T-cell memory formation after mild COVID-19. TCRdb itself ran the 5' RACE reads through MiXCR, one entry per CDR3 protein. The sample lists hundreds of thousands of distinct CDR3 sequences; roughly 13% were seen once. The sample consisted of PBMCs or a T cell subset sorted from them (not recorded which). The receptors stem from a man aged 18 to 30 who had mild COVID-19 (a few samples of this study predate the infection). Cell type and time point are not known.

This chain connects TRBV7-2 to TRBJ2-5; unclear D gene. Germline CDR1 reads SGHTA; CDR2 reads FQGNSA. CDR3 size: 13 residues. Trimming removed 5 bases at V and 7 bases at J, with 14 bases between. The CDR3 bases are TGTGCCAGCAGCCACTCGACCCTGGGGACCCAGTACTTC. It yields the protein CASSHSTLGTQYF.

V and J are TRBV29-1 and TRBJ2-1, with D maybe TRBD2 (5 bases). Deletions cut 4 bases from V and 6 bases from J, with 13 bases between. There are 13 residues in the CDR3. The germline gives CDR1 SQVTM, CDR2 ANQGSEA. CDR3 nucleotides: TGCAGCGTTGTCGGGGAAGTCGGCAATGAGCAGTTCTTC. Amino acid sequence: CSVVGEVGNEQFF.

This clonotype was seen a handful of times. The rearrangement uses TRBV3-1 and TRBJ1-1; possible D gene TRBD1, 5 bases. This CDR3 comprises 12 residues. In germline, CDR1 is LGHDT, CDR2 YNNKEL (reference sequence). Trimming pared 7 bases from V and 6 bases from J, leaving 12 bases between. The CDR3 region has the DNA TGTGCCAGCACCCTGGGGGGGGCTGAAGCTTTCTTT. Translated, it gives CASTLGGAEAFF.

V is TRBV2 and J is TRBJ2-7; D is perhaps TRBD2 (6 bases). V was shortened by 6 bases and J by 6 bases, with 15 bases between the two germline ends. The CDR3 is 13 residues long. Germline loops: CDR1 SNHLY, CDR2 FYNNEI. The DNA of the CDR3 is TGTGCCAGCAGGGGAGGACACTCGGGCGAGCAGTACTTC. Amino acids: CASRGGHSGEQYF.

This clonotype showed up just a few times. The CDR3 nucleotides read TGTGCCAGCGCGCCTCGTAGCGGGACACTCGCGAACACCGGGGAGCTGTTTTTT. It translates to CASAPRSGTLANTGELFF. V is TRBV5-5 and J is TRBJ2-2; 8 bases align to TRBD2. The CDR3 loop spans 18 amino acids. Trimming took 7 bases from V and 0 from J; bases not matched to a gene: 14. Germline V gives CDR1 SGHKS, CDR2 YYEKEE (reference sequence).

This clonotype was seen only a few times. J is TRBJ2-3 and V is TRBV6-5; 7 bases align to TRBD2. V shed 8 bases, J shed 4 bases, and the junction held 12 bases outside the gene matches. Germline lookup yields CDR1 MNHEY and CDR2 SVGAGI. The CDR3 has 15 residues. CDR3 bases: TGTGCCAGCTTAAAATCGGGGGGACTGGCAGATACGCAGTATTTT. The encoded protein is CASLKSGGLADTQYF.

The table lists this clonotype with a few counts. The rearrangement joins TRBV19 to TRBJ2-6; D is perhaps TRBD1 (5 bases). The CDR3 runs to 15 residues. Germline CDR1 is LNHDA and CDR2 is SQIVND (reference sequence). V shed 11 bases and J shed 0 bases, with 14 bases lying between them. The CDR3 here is CASSTATSGANVLTF. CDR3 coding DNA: TGTGCCTCTTCGACAGCCACCTCTGGGGCCAACGTCCTGACTTTC.

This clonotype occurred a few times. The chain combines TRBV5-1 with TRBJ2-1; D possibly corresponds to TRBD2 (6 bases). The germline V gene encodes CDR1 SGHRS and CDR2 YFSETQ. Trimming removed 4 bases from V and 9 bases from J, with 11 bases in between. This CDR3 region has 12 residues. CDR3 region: CASSPDGSEQFF. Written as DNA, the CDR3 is TGCGCCAGCAGCCCGGACGGGAGTGAGCAGTTCTTC.

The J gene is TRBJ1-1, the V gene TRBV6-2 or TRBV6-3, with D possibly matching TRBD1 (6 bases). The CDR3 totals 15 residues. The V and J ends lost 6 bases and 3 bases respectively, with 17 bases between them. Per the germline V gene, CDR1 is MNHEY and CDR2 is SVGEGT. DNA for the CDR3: TGTGCCAGCAGGAGCACAGGGCTTGGTGACACTGAAGCTTTCTTT. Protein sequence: CASRSTGLGDTEAFF.

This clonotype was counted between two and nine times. CDR3 nucleotides: TGTGCCAGCAGCTTAACGTTCCCCCGTGGAACGAACACCGGGGAGCTGTTTTTT. Amino acids: CASSLTFPRGTNTGELFF. This sequence joins TRBV7-3 and TRBJ2-2; D unclear. The CDR3 sequence is 18 residues long. CDR1 SGHTA and CDR2 FQGTGA come from the germline V gene. With 0 bases removed from V and 0 bases from J, the gap between germline ends came to 14 bases. Combining the CDR3 with reference TRBV7-3 and TRBJ2-2 gives the whole variable domain GAGVSQTPSNKVTEKGKYVELRCDPISGHTALYWYRQSLGQGPEFLIYFQGTGAADDSGLPNDRFFAVRPEGSVSTLKIQRTERGDSAVYLCASSLTFPRGTNTGELFFGEGSRLTVL.

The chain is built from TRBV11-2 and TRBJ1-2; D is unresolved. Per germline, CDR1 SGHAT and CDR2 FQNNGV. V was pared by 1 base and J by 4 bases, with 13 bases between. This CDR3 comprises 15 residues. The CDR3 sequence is CASSLGASAAYGYTF. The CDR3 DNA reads TGTGCCAGCAGCTTAGGGGCCTCGGCGGCCTATGGCTACACCTTC.

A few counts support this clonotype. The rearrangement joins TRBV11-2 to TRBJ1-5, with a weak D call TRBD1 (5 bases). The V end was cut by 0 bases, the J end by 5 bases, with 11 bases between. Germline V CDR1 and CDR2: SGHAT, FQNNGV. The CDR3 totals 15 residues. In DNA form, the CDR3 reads TGTGCCAGCAGCTTAGATCTGGGCAGGGATCAGCCCCAGCATTTT. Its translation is CASSLDLGRDQPQHF.

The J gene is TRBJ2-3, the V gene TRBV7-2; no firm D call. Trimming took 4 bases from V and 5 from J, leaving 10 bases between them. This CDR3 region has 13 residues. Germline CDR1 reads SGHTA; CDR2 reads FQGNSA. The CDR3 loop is CASSYAPLDTQYF. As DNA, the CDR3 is TGTGCCAGCAGCTACGCCCCTCTAGATACGCAGTATTTT.

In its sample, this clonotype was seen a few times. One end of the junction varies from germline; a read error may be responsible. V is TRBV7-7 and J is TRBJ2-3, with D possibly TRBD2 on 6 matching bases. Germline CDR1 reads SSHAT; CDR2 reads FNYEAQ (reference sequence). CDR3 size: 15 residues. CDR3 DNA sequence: TGTGCTAGCAGCTCCTCACCTGGGACTCACAATACGCAGTATTTT. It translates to CASSSSPGTHNTQYF.

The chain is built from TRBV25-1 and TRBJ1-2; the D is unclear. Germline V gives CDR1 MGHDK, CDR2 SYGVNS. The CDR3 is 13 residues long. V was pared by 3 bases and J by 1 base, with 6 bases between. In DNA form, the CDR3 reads TGTGCCAGCAGTGACTCGGATAACTATGGCTACACCTTC. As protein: CASSDSDNYGYTF.

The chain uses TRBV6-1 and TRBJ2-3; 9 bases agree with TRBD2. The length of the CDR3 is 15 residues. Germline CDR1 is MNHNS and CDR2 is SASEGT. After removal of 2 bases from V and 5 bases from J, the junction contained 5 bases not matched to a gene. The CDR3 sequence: CASSERLAGIDTQYF. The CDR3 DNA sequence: TGTGCCAGCAGTGAACGGCTAGCGGGGATAGATACGCAGTATTTT.

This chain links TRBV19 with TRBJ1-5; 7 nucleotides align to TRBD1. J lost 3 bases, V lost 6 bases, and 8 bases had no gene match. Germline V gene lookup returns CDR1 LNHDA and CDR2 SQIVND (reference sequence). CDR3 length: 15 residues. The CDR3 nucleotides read TGTGCCAGTAGAAGGTCCGGGACAGCCAATCAGCCCCAGCATTTT. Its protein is CASRRSGTANQPQHF.

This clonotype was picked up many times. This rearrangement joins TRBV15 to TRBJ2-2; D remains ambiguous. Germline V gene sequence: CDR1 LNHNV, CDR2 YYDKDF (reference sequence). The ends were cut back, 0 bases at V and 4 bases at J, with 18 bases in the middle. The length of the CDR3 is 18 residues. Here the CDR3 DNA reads TGTGCCACCAGCAGAGATAGATGGGGAAGCAGGCCCACCGGGGAGCTGTTTTTT. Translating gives CATSRDRWGSRPTGELFF.

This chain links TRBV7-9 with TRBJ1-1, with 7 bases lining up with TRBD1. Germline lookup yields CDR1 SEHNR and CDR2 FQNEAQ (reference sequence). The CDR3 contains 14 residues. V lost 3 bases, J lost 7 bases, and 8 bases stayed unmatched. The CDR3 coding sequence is TGTGCCAGCAGCTTTAGTACAGGGGCATTTGAAGCTTTCTTT. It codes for CASSFSTGAFEAFF. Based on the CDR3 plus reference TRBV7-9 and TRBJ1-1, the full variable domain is DTGVSQNPRHKITKRGQNVTFRCDPISEHNRLYWYRQTLGQGPEFLTYFQNEAQLEKSRLLSDRFSAERPKGSFSTLEIQRTEQGDSAMYLCASSFSTGAFEAFFGQGTRLTVV.

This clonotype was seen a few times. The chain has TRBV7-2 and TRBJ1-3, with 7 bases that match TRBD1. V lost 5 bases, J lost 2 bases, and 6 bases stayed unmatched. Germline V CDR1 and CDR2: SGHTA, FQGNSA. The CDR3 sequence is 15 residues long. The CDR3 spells CASSPHQGAGNTIYF. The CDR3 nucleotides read TGTGCCAGCAGCCCGCACCAGGGGGCTGGAAACACCATATATTTT.

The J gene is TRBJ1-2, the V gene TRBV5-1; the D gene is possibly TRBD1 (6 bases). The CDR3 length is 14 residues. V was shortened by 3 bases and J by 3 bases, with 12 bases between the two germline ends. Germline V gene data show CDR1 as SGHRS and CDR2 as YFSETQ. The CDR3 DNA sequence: TGCGCCAGCAGCTCAGGGACACCTTACTATGGCTACACCTTC. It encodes CASSSGTPYYGYTF.

The CDR3 is CSARSQDRKDLQYF. As DNA, the CDR3 is TGCAGTGCTAGATCCCAGGACAGGAAAGATTTGCAGTACTTC. The chain recombines TRBV20-1 with TRBJ2-7; TRBD1 agrees at 7 bases. The junction had 13 bases not matched to a gene; V was cut back by 2 bases and J by 9 bases. Germline lookup yields CDR1 DFQATT and CDR2 SNEGSKA (reference sequence). The CDR3 consists of 14 residues.